In this sample, the clone carrying this T cell receptor (beta chain) turned up many times. The source of the sample is a study of T cells in Graves' hyperthyroidism and ophthalmopathy. Amplified TCR beta CDR3 regions came from RNA transcripts. The HTBI set primed first-round TCR CDR3 RT-PCR. TCRdb re-called the multiplex PCR reads through MiXCR, storing one row per CDR3 protein. The sample includes a few hundred thousand distinct CDR3 sequences, under 15% of them seen just once. The sequence was obtained from a woman aged 25 to 39 with Graves' hyperthyroidism. The sequencing sample was made of blood.

The CDR3 DNA reads TGTGCCACCAGTGATCCAGCGGGGGGGAACAATGAGCAGTTCTTC. It encodes CATSDPAGGNNEQFF. The chain is built from TRBV24-1 and TRBJ2-1, with 10 positions matching TRBD2. Trimming at V came to 3 bases and at J to 5 bases, leaving 3 bases not matched to a gene. Germline V gene lookup returns CDR1 KGHDR and CDR2 SFDVKD. This CDR3 is built from 15 residues.